Listed below are T cell receptor beta chains from one sample, sequenced in a study of T cells after yellow fever vaccination. Using its own MiXCR run on the 5' RACE reads, TCRdb lists one record per CDR3 protein. The table shows 300,000 to 400,000 distinct CDR3 sequences, with over 8% occurring only once. Specimen: PBMCs, collected on the day of the first yellow fever vaccination. The receptors here all came from a man between 18 and 35 years old who received the YFV17D yellow fever vaccine. Both conserved end residues are part of each CDR3. A D gene is named only where the DNA matches it firmly. Clone sizes are given selectively: once, few, many, or a class where the clone is expanded.

size: few
J: TRBJ2-1
D: .
V: TRBV10-3
CDR3: CAISEVSLNEQFF
DNA: TGTGCCATCAGTGAGGTTAGTTTGAATGAGCAGTTCTTC

size: .
J: TRBJ2-1
D: TRBD2
V: TRBV7-9
CDR3: CASSLDSGGDDNEQFF
DNA: TGTGCCAGCAGCTTAGACAGCGGGGGGGACGACAATGAGCAGTTCTTC

size: .
J: TRBJ2-1
D: TRBD1
V: TRBV5-5
CDR3: CASSQGTGQKYNEQFF
DNA: TGTGCCAGCAGCCAGGGGACAGGGCAAAAATACAATGAGCAGTTCTTC

size: many
J: TRBJ2-3
D: TRBD2
V: TRBV7-2
CDR3: CASRGLAGNTDTQYF
DNA: TGTGCCAGCAGGGGACTAGCGGGGAATACAGATACGCAGTATTTT

size: many
J: TRBJ1-5
D: .
V: TRBV7-8
CDR3: CASSPSFRENQPQHF
DNA: TGTGCCAGCAGCCCAAGTTTCCGGGAAAATCAGCCCCAGCATTTT

size: many
J: TRBJ2-1
D: .
V: TRBV11-2
CDR3: CASSLDALLARSHEQFF
DNA: TGTGCCAGCAGCTTAGATGCCTTGCTAGCCCGGAGCCATGAGCAGTTCTTC

size: .
J: TRBJ1-1
D: .
V: TRBV4-1
CDR3: CASSQQEAGSVAFF
DNA: TGCGCCAGCAGCCAACAAGAAGCAGGGTCAGTAGCTTTCTTT

size: few
J: TRBJ1-2
D: .
V: TRBV12-3/TRBV12-4
CDR3: CASSPTGGGSPRF
DNA: TGTGCCAGCAGTCCTACGGGGGGGGGGTCCCCAAGGTTC

size: .
J: TRBJ2-3
D: .
V: TRBV12-3/TRBV12-4
CDR3: CASSFEIGTPADTQYF
DNA: TGTGCCAGCAGTTTTGAGATAGGGACACCAGCAGATACGCAGTATTTT

size: few
J: TRBJ2-7
D: TRBD1
V: TRBV20-1
CDR3: CSGGQGTYEQYF
DNA: TGCAGTGGGGGACAGGGTACCTACGAGCAGTACTTC

size: many
J: TRBJ2-5
D: TRBD2
V: TRBV4-3
CDR3: CASSPRGVGKETQYF
DNA: TGCGCCAGCAGCCCCCGGGGGGTAGGAAAAGAGACCCAGTACTTC

size: few
J: TRBJ1-2
D: .
V: TRBV7-2
CDR3: CASSPPGGGAYGYTF
DNA: TGTGCCAGCAGCCCCCCGGGAGGGGGGGCCTATGGCTACACCTTC

size: few
J: TRBJ1-4
D: .
V: TRBV9
CDR3: CASSVLGVTATNEKLFF
DNA: TGTGCCAGCAGCGTTCTAGGGGTAACTGCAACTAATGAAAAACTGTTTTTT

size: many
J: TRBJ2-4
D: TRBD2
V: TRBV5-1
CDR3: CASSTTGEGLNIQYF
DNA: TGCGCCAGCAGCACTACGGGGGAGGGGCTGAACATTCAGTACTTC

size: many
J: TRBJ2-1
D: .
V: TRBV12-3/TRBV12-4
CDR3: CASRGQVISNEQFF
DNA: TGTGCCAGCAGAGGGCAGGTAATAAGCAATGAGCAGTTCTTC

size: .
J: TRBJ2-1
D: .
V: TRBV5-6
CDR3: CASSLKDGGRQFF
DNA: TGTGCCAGCAGCTTGAAAGACGGGGGCCGGCAGTTCTTC

size: .
J: TRBJ1-6
D: .
V: TRBV21-1
CDR3: CARHLTDGACGNSPLHF
DNA: TGTGCCAGGCACCTGACCGACGGCGCCTGCGGTAATTCACCCCTCCACTTT

size: many
J: TRBJ2-7
D: .
V: TRBV7-2
CDR3: CASSYGPGAYEQYF
DNA: TGTGCCAGCAGCTACGGCCCGGGGGCCTACGAGCAGTACTTC

size: .
J: TRBJ2-2
D: .
V: TRBV9
CDR3: CASSANRESYTGELFF
DNA: TGTGCCAGCAGCGCAAACCGGGAGTCATACACCGGGGAGCTGTTTTTT

size: few
J: TRBJ2-5
D: TRBD1
V: TRBV7-9
CDR3: CASSLAGGQESYVTQYF
DNA: TGTGCCAGCAGCTTAGCGGGTGGACAGGAGTCTTATGTGACCCAGTACTTC